A selection of T cell receptor beta chains follows, all from one sample in a study of regulatory and conventional T cells in breast cancer. TCRdb called the PCR reads again in MiXCR, with one record for every CDR3 protein. The table lists fewer than 20,000 distinct CDR3 sequences, more than 30% of them singletons, with 1.5% to 2% in the top ten. Sequencing was carried out using conventional T cells from blood. The origin of the receptors is a female donor in good health. Each CDR3 is given with its conserved first and last residue. The D gene is left open where the match is weak. For some rows the clone size is stated as once, few or many, or as a class when expanded; others skip it.

clone_size j_call v_call d_call cdr3_nt cdr3_aa
- TRBJ1-1 TRBV6-2/TRBV6-3 - TGTGCCAGCAGTAATGAGGCGAACACTGAAGCTTTCTTT CASSNEANTEAFF
- TRBJ2-1 TRBV14 TRBD2 TGTGCCAGCAGTTCTTACATGGGACTAGCGGGGGTCGGGGTCAATGAGCAGTTCTTC CASSSYMGLAGVGVNEQFF
few TRBJ2-1 TRBV4-1 - TGCGCCAGCAGCCAAGATCTGCCGGGGGCCGATGAGCAGTTCTTC CASSQDLPGADEQFF
- TRBJ2-3 TRBV7-2 TRBD2 TGTGCCAGCAGCTTACAGGGAGGGACCACAGATACGCAGTATTTT CASSLQGGTTDTQYF
- TRBJ1-1 TRBV12-3/TRBV12-4 - TGTAACAGCAGTTTATGGGAGGCCGCTGAAGCTTTCTTT CNSSLWEAAEAFF
- TRBJ2-2 TRBV5-1 TRBD2 TGCGCCAGCAGCTTGAGGGCGGGAGATAGCACCGGGGAGCTGTTTTTT CASSLRAGDSTGELFF
few TRBJ2-1 TRBV20-1 TRBD2 TGCAGTGCTAAAAGTGGGACTAGCGGGGGGTCTGAGCAGTTCTTC CSAKSGTSGGSEQFF
few TRBJ2-1 TRBV7-3 - TGTGCCAGCAGCCCCGGAGGCAGTAAGCAGTTCTTC CASSPGGSKQFF
- TRBJ1-2 TRBV4-1 TRBD1 TGCGCCAGCAGCCAAGGTGGACAGGGGTCTGGTGGCTACACCTTC CASSQGGQGSGGYTF
few TRBJ2-3 TRBV7-2 - TGTGCCAGCAGCCTTCGGTGGCAGGCTGGAGATACGCAGTATTTT CASSLRWQAGDTQYF
few TRBJ2-1 TRBV4-1 TRBD2 TGCGCCAGCAGCCTGGGGGGACTAGCAGACAATGAGCAGTTCTTC CASSLGGLADNEQFF
few TRBJ1-1 TRBV9 TRBD1 TGTGCCAGCAGCCTACAGGGGTCGAACACTGAAGCTTTCTTT CASSLQGSNTEAFF
few TRBJ2-1 TRBV6-2/TRBV6-3 - TGTGCCAGCAGCGTGGTCGGAATCTACCATGAGCAGTTCTTC CASSVVGIYHEQFF
- TRBJ2-1 TRBV12-3/TRBV12-4 - TGTGCCAGCAAAAGGGAGAGTGACACATACGAGCAGTTCTTC CASKRESDTYEQFF
few TRBJ1-2 TRBV18 - TGTGCCAGCTCACCAGGATCCTTGGTAAACTATGGCTACACCTTC CASSPGSLVNYGYTF
- TRBJ1-1 TRBV5-6 - TGTGCCAGCAGCTTGTACGTCGGGGGAACCTTGAACACTGAAGCTTTCTTT CASSLYVGGTLNTEAFF
few TRBJ1-1 TRBV7-2 TRBD1 TGTGCCAGCAGCTTGGACAGGCTGAACACTGAAGCTTTCTTT CASSLDRLNTEAFF
medium-sized TRBJ2-2 TRBV2 TRBD1 TGTGCCAGCAGCATCGGACAGGGCCTGAACACCGGGGAGCTGTTTTTT CASSIGQGLNTGELFF
medium-sized TRBJ2-7 TRBV11-2 - TGTGCCAGCAGCCGGGAACGGCAGGCCTACGAGCAGTACTTC CASSRERQAYEQYF
once TRBJ1-2 TRBV6-2/TRBV6-3 TRBD1 TGTGCCGGCAGTGAAGCCCGGGACAGCTATGGCTACACCTTC CAGSEARDSYGYTF
few TRBJ2-7 TRBV19 TRBD2 TGTGCCAGTAGAGGTAGCGGGAGCTCCTACGAGCAGTACTTC CASRGSGSSYEQYF
- TRBJ2-5 TRBV5-1 TRBD2 TGCGCCAGCAGGGGAGGTAGCGGGAGAAGCGGAGAGACCCAGTACTTC CASRGGSGRSGETQYF
- TRBJ2-7 TRBV7-2 - TGTGCCAGCAGCTTAGGAGTAAGGGTTCCCCTCGAGCAGTACTTC CASSLGVRVPLEQYF
- TRBJ1-1 TRBV2 - TGTGCCAGCAGTGTGGGTGGGGGCCTGAGGACTGAAGCTTTCTTT CASSVGGGLRTEAFF
few TRBJ1-2 TRBV28 - TGTGCCAGCAGCCTGACAGTCACCTCCTATGGCTACACCTTC CASSLTVTSYGYTF